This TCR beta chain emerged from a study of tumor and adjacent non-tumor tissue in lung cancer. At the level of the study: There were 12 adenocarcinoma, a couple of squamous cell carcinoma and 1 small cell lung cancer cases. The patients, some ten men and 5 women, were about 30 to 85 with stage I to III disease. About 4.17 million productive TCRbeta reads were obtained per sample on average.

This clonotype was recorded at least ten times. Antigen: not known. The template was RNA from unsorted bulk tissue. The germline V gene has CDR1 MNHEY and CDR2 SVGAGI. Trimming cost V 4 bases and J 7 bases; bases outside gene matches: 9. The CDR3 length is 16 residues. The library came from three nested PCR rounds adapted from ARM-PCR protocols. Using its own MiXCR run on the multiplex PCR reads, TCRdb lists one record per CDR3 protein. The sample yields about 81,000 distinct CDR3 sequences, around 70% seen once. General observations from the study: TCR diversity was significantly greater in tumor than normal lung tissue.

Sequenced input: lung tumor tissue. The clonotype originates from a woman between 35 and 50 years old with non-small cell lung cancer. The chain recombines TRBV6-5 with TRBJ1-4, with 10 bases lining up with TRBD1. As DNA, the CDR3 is TGTGCCAGCAGTTTTGGGATCGGGACAGGGGTTGAAAAACTGTTTTTT. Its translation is CASSFGIGTGVEKLFF.